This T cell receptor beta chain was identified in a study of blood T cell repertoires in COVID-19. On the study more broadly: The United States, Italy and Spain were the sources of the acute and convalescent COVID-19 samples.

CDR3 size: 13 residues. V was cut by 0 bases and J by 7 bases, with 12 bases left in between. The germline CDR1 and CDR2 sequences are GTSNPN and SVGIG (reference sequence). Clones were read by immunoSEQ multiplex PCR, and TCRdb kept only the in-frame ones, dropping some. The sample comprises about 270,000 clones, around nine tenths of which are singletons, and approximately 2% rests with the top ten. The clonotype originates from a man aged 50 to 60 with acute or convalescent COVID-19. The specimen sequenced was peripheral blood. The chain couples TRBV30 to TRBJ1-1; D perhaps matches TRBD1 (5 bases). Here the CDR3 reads CAWSVGGYGEAFF. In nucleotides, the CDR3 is TGTGCCTGGAGTGTGGGGGGATACGGTGAAGCTTTCTTT. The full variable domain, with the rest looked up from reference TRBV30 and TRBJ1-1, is SQTIHQWPATLVQPVGSPLSLECTVEGTSNPNLYWYRQAAGRGLQLLFYSVGIGQISSEVPQNLSASRPQDRQFILSSKKLLLSDSGFYLCAWSVGGYGEAFFGQGTRLTVV.